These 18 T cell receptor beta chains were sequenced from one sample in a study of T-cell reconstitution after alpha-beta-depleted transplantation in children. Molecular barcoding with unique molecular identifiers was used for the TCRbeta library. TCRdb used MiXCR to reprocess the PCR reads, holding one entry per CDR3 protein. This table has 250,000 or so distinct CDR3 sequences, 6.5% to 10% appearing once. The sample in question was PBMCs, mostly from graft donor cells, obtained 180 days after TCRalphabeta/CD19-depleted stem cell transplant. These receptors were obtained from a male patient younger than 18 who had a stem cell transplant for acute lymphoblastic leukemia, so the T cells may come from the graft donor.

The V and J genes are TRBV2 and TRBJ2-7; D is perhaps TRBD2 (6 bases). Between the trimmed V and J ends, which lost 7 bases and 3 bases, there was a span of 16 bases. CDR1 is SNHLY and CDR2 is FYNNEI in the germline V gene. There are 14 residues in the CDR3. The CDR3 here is CASTIPGLYYEQYF. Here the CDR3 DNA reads TGTGCCAGCACGATCCCGGGACTTTACTACGAGCAGTACTTC.

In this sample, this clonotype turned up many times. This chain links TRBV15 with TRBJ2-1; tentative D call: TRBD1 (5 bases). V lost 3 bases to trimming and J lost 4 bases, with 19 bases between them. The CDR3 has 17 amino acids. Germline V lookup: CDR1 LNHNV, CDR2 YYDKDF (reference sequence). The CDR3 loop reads CATSRDDQGVAYNEQFF. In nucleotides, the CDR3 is TGTGCCACCAGCAGGGATGACCAAGGGGTCGCGTACAATGAGCAGTTCTTC.

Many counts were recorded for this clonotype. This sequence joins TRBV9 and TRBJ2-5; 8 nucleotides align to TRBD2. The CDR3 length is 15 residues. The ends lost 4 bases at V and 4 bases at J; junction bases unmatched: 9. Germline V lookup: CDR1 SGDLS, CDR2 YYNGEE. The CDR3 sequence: CASSPQTSVGETQYF. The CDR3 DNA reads TGTGCCAGCAGCCCCCAGACTAGCGTCGGAGAGACCCAGTACTTC. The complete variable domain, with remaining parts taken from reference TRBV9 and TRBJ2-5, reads DSGVTQTPKHLITATGQRVTLRCSPRSGDLSVYWYQQSLDQGLQFLIQYYNGEERAKGNILERFSAQQFPDLHSELNLSSLELGDSALYFCASSPQTSVGETQYFGPGTRLLVL.

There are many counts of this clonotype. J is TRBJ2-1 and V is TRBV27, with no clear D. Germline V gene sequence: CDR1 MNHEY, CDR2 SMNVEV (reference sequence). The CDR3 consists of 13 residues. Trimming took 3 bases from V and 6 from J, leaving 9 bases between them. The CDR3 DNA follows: TGTGCCAGCAGTTTCTTTAACAGCAATGAGCAGTTCTTC. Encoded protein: CASSFFNSNEQFF.

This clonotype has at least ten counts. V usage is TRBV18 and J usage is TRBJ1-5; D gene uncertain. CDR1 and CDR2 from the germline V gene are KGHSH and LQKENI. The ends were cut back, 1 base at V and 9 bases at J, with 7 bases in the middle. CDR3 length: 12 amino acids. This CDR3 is CASSPRDGPQHF. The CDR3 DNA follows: TGTGCCAGCTCACCACGGGATGGGCCCCAGCATTTT.

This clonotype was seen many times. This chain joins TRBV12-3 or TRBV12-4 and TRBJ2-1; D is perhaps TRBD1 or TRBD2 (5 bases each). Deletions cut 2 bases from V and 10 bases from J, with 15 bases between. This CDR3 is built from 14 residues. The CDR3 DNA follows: TGTGCCAGCAGTTTAAGCCGTAGGGGCGGGGAGCAGTTCTTC. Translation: CASSLSRRGGEQFF.

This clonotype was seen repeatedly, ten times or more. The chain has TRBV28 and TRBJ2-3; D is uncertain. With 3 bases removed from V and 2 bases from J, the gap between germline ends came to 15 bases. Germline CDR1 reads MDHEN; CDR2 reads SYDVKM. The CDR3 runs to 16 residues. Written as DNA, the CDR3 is TGTGCCAGCAGTTTCTACCGGGTCTTGAACACAGATACGCAGTATTTT. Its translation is CASSFYRVLNTDTQYF. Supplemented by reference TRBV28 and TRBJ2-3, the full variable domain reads DVKVTQSSRYLVKRTGEKVFLECVQDMDHENMFWYRQDPGLGLRLIYFSYDVKMKEKGDIPEGYSVSREKKERFSLILESASTNQTSMYLCASSFYRVLNTDTQYFGPGTRLTVL.

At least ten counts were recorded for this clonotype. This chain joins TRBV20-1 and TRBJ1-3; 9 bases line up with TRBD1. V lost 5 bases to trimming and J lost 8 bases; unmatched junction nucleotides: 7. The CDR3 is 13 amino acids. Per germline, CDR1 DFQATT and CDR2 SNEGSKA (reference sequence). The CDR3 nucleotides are TGCAGTGCTCGACAGGGGGTTAGGGACACCATATATTTT. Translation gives CSARQGVRDTIYF.

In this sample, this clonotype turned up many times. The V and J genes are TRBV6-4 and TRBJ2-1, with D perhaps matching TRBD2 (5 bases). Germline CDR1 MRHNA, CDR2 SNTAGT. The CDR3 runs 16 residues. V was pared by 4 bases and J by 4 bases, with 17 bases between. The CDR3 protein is CASSGPDSALYNEQFF. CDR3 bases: TGTGCCAGCAGTGGGCCGGACTCAGCTTTATACAATGAGCAGTTCTTC.

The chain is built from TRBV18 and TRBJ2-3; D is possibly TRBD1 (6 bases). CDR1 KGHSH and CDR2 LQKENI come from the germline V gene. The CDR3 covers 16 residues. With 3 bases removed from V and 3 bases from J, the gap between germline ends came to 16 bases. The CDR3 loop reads CASSPPRDTRTDTQYF. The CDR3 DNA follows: TGTGCCAGCTCACCGCCCCGGGACACCCGTACAGATACGCAGTATTTT.

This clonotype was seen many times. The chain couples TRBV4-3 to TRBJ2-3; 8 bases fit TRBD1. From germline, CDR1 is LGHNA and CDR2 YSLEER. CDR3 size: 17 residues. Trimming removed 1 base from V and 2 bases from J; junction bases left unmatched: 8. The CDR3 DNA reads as TGCGCCAGCAGCCAAGCGGCGCAGGGGGCATACACAGATACGCAGTATTTT. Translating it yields CASSQAAQGAYTDTQYF.

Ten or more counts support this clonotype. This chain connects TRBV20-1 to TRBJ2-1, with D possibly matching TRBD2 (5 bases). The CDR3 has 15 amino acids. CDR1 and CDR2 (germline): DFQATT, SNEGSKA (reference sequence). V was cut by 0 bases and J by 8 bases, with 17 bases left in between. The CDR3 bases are TGCAGTGCTAGAGATACCATCCTAGCAACGCATGAGCAGTTCTTC. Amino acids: CSARDTILATHEQFF.

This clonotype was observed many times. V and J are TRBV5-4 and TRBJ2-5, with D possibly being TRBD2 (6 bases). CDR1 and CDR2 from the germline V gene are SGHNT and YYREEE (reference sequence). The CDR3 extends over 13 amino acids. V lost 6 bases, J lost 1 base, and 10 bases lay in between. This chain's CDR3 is CASTGGSQETQYF. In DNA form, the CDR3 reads TGTGCCAGCACTGGAGGGTCCCAAGAGACCCAGTACTTC. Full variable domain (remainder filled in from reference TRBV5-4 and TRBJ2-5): ETGVTQSPTHLIKTRGQQVTLRCSSQSGHNTVSWYQQALGQGPQFIFQYYREEENGRGNFPPRFSGLQFPNYSSELNVNALELDDSALYLCASTGGSQETQYFGPGTRLLVL.

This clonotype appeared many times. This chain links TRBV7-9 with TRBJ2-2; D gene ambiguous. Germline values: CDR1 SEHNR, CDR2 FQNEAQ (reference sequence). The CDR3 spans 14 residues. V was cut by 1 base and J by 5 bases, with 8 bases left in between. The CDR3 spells CASSLGLTTGELFF. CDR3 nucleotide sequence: TGTGCCAGCAGCTTAGGGCTTACTACCGGGGAGCTGTTTTTT. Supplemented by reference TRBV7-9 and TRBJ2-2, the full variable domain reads DTGVSQNPRHKITKRGQNVTFRCDPISEHNRLYWYRQTLGQGPEFLTYFQNEAQLEKSRLLSDRFSAERPKGSFSTLEIQRTEQGDSAMYLCASSLGLTTGELFFGEGSRLTVL.

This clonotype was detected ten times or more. The CDR3 sequence: CATSRDWGQSPYEQYF. DNA of the CDR3: TGTGCCACCAGCAGAGATTGGGGGCAAAGCCCCTACGAGCAGTACTTC. The gene calls are TRBV15 and TRBJ2-7; the D gene is possibly TRBD1 (6 bases). Germline V gene lookup returns CDR1 LNHNV and CDR2 YYDKDF (reference sequence). CDR3 length: 16 amino acids. Trimming removed 0 bases from V and 2 bases from J, with 14 bases in between.

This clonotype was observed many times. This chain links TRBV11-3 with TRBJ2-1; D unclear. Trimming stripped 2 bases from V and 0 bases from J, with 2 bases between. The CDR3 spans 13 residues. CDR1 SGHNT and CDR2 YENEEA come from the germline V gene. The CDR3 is CASSLNSYNEQFF. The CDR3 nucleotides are TGTGCCAGCAGCTTAAACTCCTACAATGAGCAGTTCTTC.

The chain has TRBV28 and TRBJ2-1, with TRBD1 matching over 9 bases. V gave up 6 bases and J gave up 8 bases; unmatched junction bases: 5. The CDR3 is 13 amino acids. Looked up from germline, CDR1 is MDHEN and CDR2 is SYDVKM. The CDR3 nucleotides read TGTGCCAGCAGCCTGACAGGGGGGCATGAGCAGTTCTTC. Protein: CASSLTGGHEQFF.

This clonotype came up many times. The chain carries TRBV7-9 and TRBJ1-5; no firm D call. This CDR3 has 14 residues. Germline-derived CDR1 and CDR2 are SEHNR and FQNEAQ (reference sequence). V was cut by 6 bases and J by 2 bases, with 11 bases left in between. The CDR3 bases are TGTGCCAGCAGTCTGGGTGGGCGCAATCAGCCCCAGCATTTT. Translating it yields CASSLGGRNQPQHF. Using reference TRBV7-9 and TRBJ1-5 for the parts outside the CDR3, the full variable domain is DTGVSQNPRHKITKRGQNVTFRCDPISEHNRLYWYRQTLGQGPEFLTYFQNEAQLEKSRLLSDRFSAERPKGSFSTLEIQRTEQGDSAMYLCASSLGGRNQPQHFGDGTRLSIL.